Listed below are T cell receptor beta chains from one sample, sequenced in a study of radiotherapy plus CTLA-4 blockade in lung cancer. Sequencing was performed with immunoSEQ multiplex PCR; in TCRdb, only in-frame clones are kept and a portion is missing. Among under 65,000 clones listed, 75% to 85% were seen once. The input for sequencing was peripheral blood, taken from a patient treated with radiotherapy plus ipilimumab. Receptor source: a human donor with non-small cell lung cancer who had a complete response to radiotherapy plus ipilimumab. Each CDR3 is given with its conserved first and last residue. Fields, in order: V gene, J gene, CDR3 length, D gene, clone size, CDR3 protein, CDR3 DNA. A D gene is named only where the DNA matches it firmly. The size entry is marked missing in some rows and otherwise reads once, few, many or a size class.

TRBV7-2	TRBJ2-7	13	.	.	CASSLGARDEQYF	TGTGCCAGCAGCTTAGGGGCCCGTGACGAGCAGTACTTC
TRBV2	TRBJ1-5	13	.	once	CASRPAGYQPQHF	TGTGCCAGCAGGCCGGCGGGGTATCAGCCCCAGCATTTT
TRBV5-8	TRBJ2-5	14	.	.	CASSRFGGSETQYF	TGTGCCAGCAGCCGATTCGGGGGTTCCGAGACCCAGTACTTC
TRBV5-1	TRBJ1-1	14	.	.	CASGFGGARTEAFF	TGCGCCAGCGGATTCGGAGGGGCTCGGACTGAAGCTTTCTTT
TRBV19	TRBJ2-5	15	TRBD2	few	CASSMAGGRSETQYF	TGTGCCAGTAGTATGGCTGGCGGGAGGAGCGAGACCCAGTACTTC
TRBV5-1	TRBJ2-1	16	TRBD2	.	CASSLEVASGRNEQFF	TGCGCCAGCAGCTTGGAGGTGGCTAGCGGGAGGAATGAGCAGTTCTTC
TRBV6-6	TRBJ1-5	15	.	.	CASSYLRQPNQPQHF	TGTGCCAGCAGTTACTTGAGACAGCCTAATCAGCCCCAGCATTTT
TRBV5-4	TRBJ2-3	15	.	.	CASSLDSGYTDTQYF	TGTGCCAGCAGCTTGGATAGCGGATACACAGATACGCAGTATTTT
TRBV9	TRBJ2-1	15	TRBD2	.	CASSVVSGGGNEQFF	TGTGCCAGCAGCGTAGTTAGCGGGGGGGGCAATGAGCAGTTCTTC
TRBV5-6	TRBJ2-2	16	.	.	CASSLSSAAGTGELFF	TGTGCCAGCAGCTTGAGCAGCGCAGCGGGCACCGGGGAGCTGTTTTTT
TRBV14	TRBJ1-1	14	.	.	CASSQEVRNTEAFF	TGTGCCAGCAGCCAAGAGGTGAGGAACACTGAAGCTTTCTTT
TRBV6-4	TRBJ1-4	14	.	few	CASRMTATNEKLFF	TGTGCCAGCAGGATGACAGCAACTAATGAAAAACTGTTTTTT
TRBV7-2	TRBJ2-5	17	TRBD2	.	CASSLTPGLAGVETQYF	TGTGCCAGCAGCTTAACCCCGGGACTAGCGGGGGTGGAGACCCAGTACTTC
TRBV4-1	TRBJ1-1	17	TRBD1	.	CASSPDRGRVLGTEAFF	TGCGCCAGCAGCCCGGACAGGGGGCGCGTGTTGGGAACTGAAGCTTTCTTT
TRBV11-2	TRBJ2-1	13	TRBD2	.	CASSRALAGGAFF	TGTGCCAGCAGCCGCGCTCTAGCGGGAGGGGCGTTCTTC
TRBV15	TRBJ2-7	13	.	.	CATSRSYAWEQYF	TGTGCCACCAGCAGATCCTACGCGTGGGAGCAGTACTTC
TRBV5-4	TRBJ1-2	15	TRBD1	.	CASSPRQGVHYGYTF	TGTGCCAGCAGCCCACGACAGGGGGTTCACTATGGCTACACCTTC
TRBV11-2	TRBJ1-1	13	.	.	CASSRPVNTEAFF	TGTGCCAGCAGCCGCCCAGTGAACACTGAAGCTTTCTTT
TRBV5-4	TRBJ1-2	16	.	.	CASSLAESQGNYGYTF	TGTGCCAGCAGCTTGGCCGAATCTCAGGGTAACTATGGCTACACCTTC
TRBV5-1	TRBJ2-6	17	.	.	CASSLPPREAGANVLTF	TGCGCCAGCAGCTTGCCACCTAGGGAGGCTGGGGCCAACGTCCTGACTTTC
TRBV11-3	TRBJ2-3	15	TRBD2	.	CASSYGLAVTDTQYF	TGTGCCAGCAGCTATGGACTAGCGGTCACAGATACGCAGTATTTT
TRBV5-8	TRBJ1-1	15	TRBD1	.	CASSLAGGGRTEAFF	TGTGCCAGCAGCTTGGCAGGGGGCGGACGCACTGAAGCTTTCTTT
TRBV10-3	TRBJ2-5	16	TRBD2	.	CAISEPSGGRQETQYF	TGTGCCATCAGTGAGCCCAGCGGGGGGCGACAAGAGACCCAGTACTTC
TRBV19	TRBJ1-1	15	.	.	CASSRNQGSVTEAFF	TGTGCCAGTAGTAGAAATCAGGGATCGGTCACTGAAGCTTTCTTT